The 28 T cell receptor beta chains below come from one sample, sequenced in a study of cytomegalovirus exposure and HLA in healthy donors. This PCR relied on a set of 60 Vbeta primers and 13 Jbeta primers. The protocol was immunoSEQ multiplex PCR, while the TCRdb copy is restricted to in-frame clones and leaves out a portion. The sample lists 150,000 or so clones; around 79% were seen once. Input material: PBMCs. The receptors come from a woman in her forties in good health and CMV-seronegative.

J is TRBJ2-7 and V is TRBV2; 10 nucleotides line up with TRBD2. The CDR3 extends over 14 amino acids. Germline values: CDR1 SNHLY, CDR2 FYNNEI. V lost 7 bases, J lost 5 bases, and 8 bases stayed unmatched. This chain's CDR3 is CASTYSGGNHEQYF. For the CDR3, the DNA is TGTGCCAGCACTTATAGCGGGGGGAACCACGAGCAGTACTTC.

For this clone: The junction departs from germline at one end; a sequencing error may be responsible. The rearrangement joins TRBV29-1 to TRBJ1-1; D not certain. The germline V gene encodes CDR1 SQVTM and CDR2 ANQGSEA. The CDR3 covers 13 residues. CDR3: CSVRVTQNAEAFF. CDR3 coding DNA: TGCAGCGTTCGCGTGACACAGAACGCTGAAGCTTTCTTT.

The chain is built from TRBV4-1 and TRBJ1-2; the D gene is possibly TRBD1 (6 bases). V was cut by 4 bases and J by 4 bases, with 19 bases left in between. The CDR3 has 16 residues. The germline gives CDR1 MGHRA, CDR2 YSYEKL. DNA of the CDR3: TGCGCCAGCAGCCGACCCAGGGGAGAGTCGACCTATGGCTACACCTTC. This translates into CASSRPRGESTYGYTF.

The gene calls are TRBV7-3 and TRBJ2-1; D possibly corresponds to TRBD2 (5 bases). This CDR3 has 14 residues. Trimming left V 5 bases short and J 6 bases short, with 14 bases between. Germline V gene sequence: CDR1 SGHTA, CDR2 FQGTGA. CDR3: CASSLAATANEQFF. The CDR3 DNA is TGTGCCAGCAGCCTAGCCGCAACTGCCAATGAGCAGTTCTTC.

In regard to this clone: This CDR3 is also generated by other DNA sequences in the sample. The V and J genes are TRBV20-1 and TRBJ2-7, with a possible D match to TRBD2 (6 bases). The CDR3 totals 11 residues. CDR1 DFQATT and CDR2 SNEGSKA come from the germline V gene (reference sequence). With 6 bases removed from V and 4 bases from J, the gap between germline ends came to 10 bases. The CDR3 here is CSARRGYEQYF. CDR3 DNA sequence: TGCAGTGCCAGGCGGGGTTACGAGCAGTACTTC.

This clone was found a few times. The chain links TRBV19 to TRBJ1-1; TRBD1 is a possible D gene (6 bases). The CDR3 covers 12 residues. From germline, CDR1 is LNHDA and CDR2 SQIVND (reference sequence). Trimming shortened V by 6 bases and J by 6 bases, and 11 bases separated the two germline ends. DNA for the CDR3: TGTGCCAGTAGACAGGGAATTGCTGAAGCTTTCTTT. This sequence encodes CASRQGIAEAFF. The entire variable domain, with the rest obtained from reference TRBV19 and TRBJ1-1, is as follows: DGGITQSPKYLFRKEGQNVTLSCEQNLNHDAMYWYRQDPGQGLRLIYYSQIVNDFQKGDIAEGYSVSREKKESFPLTVTSAQKNPTAFYLCASRQGIAEAFFGQGTRLTVV.

This chain links TRBV5-1 with TRBJ2-3, with TRBD2 matching over 12 bases. The CDR3 is 17 amino acids. CDR1 is SGHRS, CDR2 YFSETQ, per germline. The ends lost 2 bases at V and 2 bases at J; junction bases unmatched: 6. The CDR3, as DNA: TGCGCCAGCAGCTTATCGACTAGCGGGGGATACACAGATACGCAGTATTTT. This gives the protein CASSLSTSGGYTDTQYF. The complete variable domain, with remaining parts taken from reference TRBV5-1 and TRBJ2-3, reads KAGVTQTPRYLIKTRGQQVTLSCSPISGHRSVSWYQQTPGQGLQFLFEYFSETQRNKGNFPGRFSGRQFSNSRSEMNVSTLELGDSALYLCASSLSTSGGYTDTQYFGPGTRLTVL.

The chain carries TRBV18 and TRBJ2-2, with unresolved D. Trimming took off 1 base at V and 4 bases at J, with 4 bases between the two ends. This CDR3 has 13 amino acids. Germline CDR1 reads KGHSH; CDR2 reads LQKENI. CDR3 sequence reads: CASSPRLTGELFF. CDR3 in DNA: TGTGCCAGCTCACCACGGCTCACCGGGGAGCTGTTTTTT. Based on the CDR3 plus reference TRBV18 and TRBJ2-2, the full variable domain is NAGVMQNPRHLVRRRGQEARLRCSPMKGHSHVYWYRQLPEEGLKFMVYLQKENIIDESGMPKERFSAEFPKEGPSILRIQQVVRGDSAAYFCASSPRLTGELFFGEGSRLTVL.

V usage is TRBV5-4 and J usage is TRBJ1-2; D perhaps matches TRBD1 (6 bases). The V end was cut by 4 bases, the J end by 0 bases, with 13 bases between. CDR1 is SGHNT and CDR2 is YYREEE in the germline V gene (reference sequence). This CDR3 is 15 amino acids long. CDR3 coding DNA: TGTGCCAGCAGCCACCCCAGGGGAGCTAACTATGGCTACACCTTC. Protein product: CASSHPRGANYGYTF.

The chain links TRBV6-5 to TRBJ1-2; D not resolved. V lost 2 bases to trimming and J lost 2 bases, with 6 bases between them. CDR1 MNHEY and CDR2 SVGAGI come from the germline V gene. The CDR3 is made up of 13 amino acids. The CDR3 DNA reads TGTGCCAGCAGTTACAGGGAGAACTATGGCTACACCTTC. Protein sequence: CASSYRENYGYTF.

This chain links TRBV6-6 with TRBJ2-1; 7 bases map to TRBD2. The CDR3 length is 16 residues. The germline V gene has CDR1 MNHNY and CDR2 SVGAGI (reference sequence). The trim removed 6 bases at V and 6 bases at J, leaving 14 bases unmatched. The CDR3 loop reads CASSYGKRSGANEQFF. The CDR3 DNA reads TGTGCCAGCAGCTACGGGAAGAGGAGCGGGGCCAATGAGCAGTTCTTC.

This clone was found once. The genes are TRBV10-3 and TRBJ2-7; D is perhaps TRBD2 (6 bases). V was clipped by 9 bases and J by 1 base, with 13 bases between them. CDR3 length: 13 amino acids. CDR1 is ENHRY and CDR2 is SYGVKD in the germline V gene. The DNA for the CDR3 is TGTGCCATTAACGGGGGTCTATCCTACGAGCAGTACTTC. Translated: CAINGGLSYEQYF.

V usage is TRBV19 and J usage is TRBJ2-3; tentatively, D is TRBD2 (6 bases). The ends were cut back, 4 bases at V and 5 bases at J, with 19 bases in the middle. Germline V gene data show CDR1 as LNHDA and CDR2 as SQIVND (reference sequence). The CDR3 length is 16 residues. The CDR3 sequence: CASSRGVFDLGDTQYF. CDR3 DNA sequence: TGTGCCAGTAGTAGGGGGGTATTTGACCTAGGAGATACGCAGTATTTT.

V and J are TRBV2 and TRBJ1-3, with TRBD1 matching over 11 bases. The CDR3 is 18 amino acids. Trimming took 6 bases from V and 4 from J; bases not matched to a gene: 14. Per germline, CDR1 SNHLY and CDR2 FYNNEI. CDR3 region: CASRYRTGGQKGGNTIYF. The DNA for the CDR3 is TGTGCCAGCAGGTACCGGACAGGGGGCCAAAAAGGCGGAAACACCATATATTTT.

The chain couples TRBV19 to TRBJ2-7; 9 nucleotides line up with TRBD1. The CDR3 consists of 13 residues. The J segment lost 4 bases and the V segment lost 10 bases, leaving 8 bases of the junction unmatched. Germline CDR1 reads LNHDA; CDR2 reads SQIVND (reference sequence). The CDR3 region is CATDKGQGYEQYF. In DNA form, the CDR3 reads TGTGCCACAGATAAGGGACAGGGATACGAGCAGTACTTC.

The V call is TRBV19, the J call TRBJ2-7; 11 bases are shared with TRBD1. Germline values: CDR1 LNHDA, CDR2 SQIVND (reference sequence). There are 12 residues in the CDR3. The V and J ends lost 8 bases and 5 bases, in that order; junction bases with no gene match: 2. The CDR3 protein is CASEDRGHEQYF. CDR3 coding DNA: TGTGCCAGTGAGGACAGGGGGCACGAGCAGTACTTC.

J is TRBJ1-5 and V is TRBV6-5, with D unclear. This CDR3 contains 13 residues. Germline V lookup: CDR1 MNHEY, CDR2 SVGAGI. Trimming cost V 5 bases and J 5 bases, with 10 bases left between them. DNA for the CDR3: TGTGCCAGCAGTGAGTTCGTCGATCAGCCCCAGCATTTT. Its protein product is CASSEFVDQPQHF.

In its sample, this clone was seen once. The chain carries TRBV5-1 and TRBJ2-7, with 8 bases that match TRBD1. CDR1 SGHRS and CDR2 YFSETQ come from the germline V gene. V lost 0 bases to trimming and J lost 2 bases; unmatched junction nucleotides: 1. CDR3 length: 14 residues. The CDR3 sequence: CASSLDRGTYEQYF. The CDR3 DNA reads TGCGCCAGCAGCTTGGACAGGGGGACCTACGAGCAGTACTTC.

The chain links TRBV2 to TRBJ1-4, with D possibly TRBD1 on 6 matching bases. The CDR3 has 15 amino acids. Germline V CDR1 and CDR2: SNHLY, FYNNEI. V lost 1 base and J 14 bases, leaving 20 bases between the germline ends. The CDR3 region is CASSEEAGGELTLFF. The CDR3, as DNA: TGTGCCAGCAGTGAAGAAGCGGGGGGCGAGCTGACCCTGTTTTTT.

This clone has just a few counts. This chain links TRBV29-1 with TRBJ1-1; D is unresolved. The germline V gene encodes CDR1 SQVTM and CDR2 ANQGSEA. The CDR3 is 10 amino acids. Deletions cut 3 bases from V and 14 bases from J, with 13 bases between. CDR3 sequence (DNA): TGCAGCGTTGATCTGGATCTAGTATTCTTT. Translating it yields CSVDLDLVFF.

The chain joins TRBV5-1 to TRBJ1-1, with D perhaps TRBD1 (5 bases). This CDR3 is built from 12 residues. V was cut by 6 bases and J by 1 base, with 7 bases left in between. CDR1 SGHRS and CDR2 YFSETQ come from the germline V gene. CDR3 loop: CASKQGNTEAFF. CDR3 DNA sequence: TGCGCCAGCAAGCAGGGGAACACTGAAGCTTTCTTT.

The chain uses TRBV7-9 and TRBJ1-4, with 8 positions matching TRBD1. V lost 5 bases and J lost 4; bases outside the gene matches: 6. The CDR3 runs to 15 residues. Germline assignment: CDR1 SEHNR and CDR2 FQNEAQ (reference sequence). The CDR3, as DNA: TGTGCCAGCAGCCTGGGACAGGCCCTTAATGAAAAACTGTTTTTT. Amino acids: CASSLGQALNEKLFF.

This clone was observed at least ten times. V and J are TRBV27 and TRBJ2-4; tentatively, D is TRBD1 (6 bases). The CDR3 has 16 amino acids. Germline V gives CDR1 MNHEY, CDR2 SMNVEV (reference sequence). The V gene lost 4 bases and the J gene lost 0 bases, with 13 bases spanning the gap. The CDR3 DNA sequence: TGTGCCAGCAGTTCCCAGGGGAGTTTAGCCAAAAACATTCAGTACTTC. This gives the protein CASSSQGSLAKNIQYF.

V is TRBV9 and J is TRBJ1-2; possible D gene TRBD1, 5 bases. The CDR3 length is 15 residues. V was shortened by 0 bases and J by 4 bases, with 13 bases between the two germline ends. CDR1 and CDR2 (germline): SGDLS, YYNGEE. CDR3 nucleotide sequence: TGTGCCAGCAGCGTAGACCCAGGGTACTCCTATGGCTACACCTTC. This encodes CASSVDPGYSYGYTF. The entire variable domain, with the rest obtained from reference TRBV9 and TRBJ1-2, is as follows: DSGVTQTPKHLITATGQRVTLRCSPRSGDLSVYWYQQSLDQGLQFLIQYYNGEERAKGNILERFSAQQFPDLHSELNLSSLELGDSALYFCASSVDPGYSYGYTFGSGTRLTVV.

This chain connects TRBV27 to TRBJ2-1; 7 bases map to TRBD2. CDR3 length equals 16 residues. The J segment lost 7 bases and the V segment lost 4 bases, leaving 13 bases of the junction unmatched. Per the germline V gene, CDR1 is MNHEY and CDR2 is SMNVEV (reference sequence). The CDR3 spells CASSSPGQKGLNEQFF. The CDR3 DNA follows: TGTGCCAGCAGTTCACCGGGCCAAAAGGGACTAAATGAGCAGTTCTTC.

The chain is built from TRBV5-6 and TRBJ2-3; 7 bases map to TRBD1. CDR3 size: 16 residues. With V trimmed by 3 bases and J by 2 bases, 9 bases remained unmatched. Per germline, CDR1 SGHDT and CDR2 YYEEEE. This CDR3 reads CASSSGTVGITDTQYF. For the CDR3, the DNA is TGTGCCAGCAGCTCGGGGACAGTCGGTATCACAGATACGCAGTATTTT. Complete variable domain (other parts from reference TRBV5-6 and TRBJ2-3): DAGVTQSPTHLIKTRGQQVTLRCSPKSGHDTVSWYQQALGQGPQFIFQYYEEEERQRGNFPDRFSGHQFPNYSSELNVNALLLGDSALYLCASSSGTVGITDTQYFGPGTRLTVL.

The chain employs TRBV2 and TRBJ1-5; tentative D call: TRBD1 (6 bases). Trimming took 3 bases from V and 0 from J, leaving 9 bases between them. The CDR3 runs to 15 residues. CDR1 and CDR2 (germline): SNHLY, FYNNEI. For the CDR3, the DNA is TGTGCCAGCAGTGAGGCAGGGGATAGCAATCAGCCCCAGCATTTT. Protein sequence: CASSEAGDSNQPQHF.

The chain is built from TRBV5-4 and TRBJ2-2; 7 nucleotides match TRBD1. Germline assignment: CDR1 SGHNT and CDR2 YYREEE (reference sequence). V lost 4 bases, J lost 4 bases, and 7 bases stayed unmatched. This CDR3 region has 15 residues. This CDR3 is CASSPWAGGTGELFF. CDR3 in DNA: TGTGCCAGCAGCCCTTGGGCAGGGGGCACCGGGGAGCTGTTTTTT.